These 5 T cell receptor beta chains share one sample of origin, sequenced in a study of shared clonotypes between healthy human individuals (dated by TCRdb to the early 2020s). Library preparation used the immunoSEQ multiplex PCR assay. The table was pulled from immuneACCESS by TCRdb, which kept in-frame rearrangements only. Such tables lose some clones; where checked, under half of the loss comes from unresolved V genes, and the rest has no known cause. The sample table records approximately 620,000 clones; more than 95% of these occur just once. Jointly, the top ten make up about 0.057% of the sample. Sequencing was performed on naive CD4+ T cells sorted from blood. According to the study, the label for this sample's cell subset or site signals: CD45RA+ positively selected. The receptors stem from a woman aged 25 to 39 in good health.

This clone was detected once. The CDR3 spells CASSASGTDTQYF. CDR3 coding DNA: TGTGCCAGCAGTGCCTCGGGCACAGATACGCAGTATTTT. The chain links TRBV25-1 to TRBJ2-3; D uncertain. This CDR3 has 13 residues. V lost 4 bases and J 1 base, leaving 6 bases between the germline ends. CDR1 is MGHDK and CDR2 is SYGVNS in the germline V gene.

The chain links TRBV2 to TRBJ1-4; tentatively, D is TRBD1 (6 bases). Looked up from germline, CDR1 is SNHLY and CDR2 is FYNNEI. The CDR3 runs 15 residues. The ends were cut back, 7 bases at V and 4 bases at J, with 16 bases in the middle. Here the CDR3 DNA reads TGTGCCAGCACCGGCGGGGGCACTATTAATGAAAAACTGTTTTTT. It yields the protein CASTGGGTINEKLFF.

The genes are TRBV7-3 and TRBJ2-1, with 8 bases identical to TRBD1. There are 17 residues in the CDR3. Per germline, CDR1 SGHTA and CDR2 FQGTGA. The V gene end was trimmed by 6 bases and the J gene end by 4 bases; junction bases not matched to a gene: 14. CDR3: CASSPLPGQATYNEQFF. The CDR3 nucleotides are TGTGCCAGCAGTCCCCTTCCGGGACAGGCTACTTACAATGAGCAGTTCTTC.

The chain's CDR3 is CASSPTQGDGGEQYF. CDR3 nucleotide sequence: TGTGCCAGCTCACCAACACAAGGGGACGGGGGCGAGCAGTACTTC. This rearrangement joins TRBV18 to TRBJ2-7; D is perhaps TRBD2 (6 bases). CDR3 length: 15 residues. Germline-derived CDR1 and CDR2 are KGHSH and LQKENI. V was shortened by 2 bases and J by 6 bases, with 17 bases between the two germline ends. Full variable domain (outside the CDR3, taken from reference TRBV18 and TRBJ2-7): NAGVMQNPRHLVRRRGQEARLRCSPMKGHSHVYWYRQLPEEGLKFMVYLQKENIIDESGMPKERFSAEFPKEGPSILRIQQVVRGDSAAYFCASSPTQGDGGEQYFGPGTRLTVT.

V gene TRBV9 combines with J gene TRBJ2-7, with 7 bases fitting TRBD2. Germline loops: CDR1 SGDLS, CDR2 YYNGEE. V was pared by 0 bases and J by 6 bases, with 6 bases of the junction left unmatched. The CDR3 has 14 amino acids. The CDR3 is CASSVGRESGEQYF. The CDR3 DNA sequence: TGTGCCAGCAGCGTAGGGCGGGAGTCGGGCGAGCAGTACTTC.